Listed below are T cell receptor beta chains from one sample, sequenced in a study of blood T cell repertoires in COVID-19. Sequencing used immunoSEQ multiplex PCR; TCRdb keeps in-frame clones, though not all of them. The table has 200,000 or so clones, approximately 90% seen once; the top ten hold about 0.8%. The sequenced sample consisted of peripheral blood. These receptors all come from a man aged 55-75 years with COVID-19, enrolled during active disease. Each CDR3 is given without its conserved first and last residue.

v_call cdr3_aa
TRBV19 ASSPPGQGRTYNEQF
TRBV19 ASSAPRRGGNTGELF
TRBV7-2 ASSRTGGPNTGELF
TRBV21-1 ASSKVTGGDQPQH
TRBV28 ASSEPRDRGDQPQH
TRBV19 ASTGTGAQPQH
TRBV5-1 ASSLKGEGELF
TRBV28 ASSLYVGSGTDTQY
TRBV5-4 ASSLGLATETQY
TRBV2 ASRGTGNTGELF
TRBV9 ASSVVVTATEQF
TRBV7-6 ASSTEQGSNSPLH
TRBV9 ASSVEGQGYYGYT
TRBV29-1 SVATNRGAGETQY
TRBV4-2 ASSQASSRSTDTQY
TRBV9 ASSVAGTSGGANEQF
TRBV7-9 ASSSYGTGGSDTQY
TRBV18 ASSRISGQAPSDGYT
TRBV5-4 ASSLQGGGQPQH
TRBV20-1 SASSGGGGYT
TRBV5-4 ASSSRAMAEAF
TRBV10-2 ASSESRDARRGYT
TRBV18 ASSPNTGVTEAF
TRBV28 ASSLPRNEKLF
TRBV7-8 ASSLADRGSTEAF
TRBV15 ATSRTPGTDNTGELF
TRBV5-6 ASSRGNPVTDTQY
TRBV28 ASSPSTGKNSPLH
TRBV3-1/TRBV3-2 ASSPQPGTGYTGELF